The rows below give T cell receptor beta chains drawn from one sample of a study of CD8 T cells in ankylosing spondylitis. TCRdb reprocessed the 5' RACE reads via MiXCR and lists one record per CDR3 protein. There are some 25,000 distinct CDR3 sequences in the sample; just over 2.5% occur only once, and approximately 7.5% lies in the top ten. Sequenced sample: blood, either unsorted or a sorted T cell fraction (not recorded which). The receptors here all came from a female donor with ankylosing spondylitis or in good health (not recorded which). CDR3s include the opening cysteine and the closing phenylalanine or tryptophan. A D gene is named only where the DNA matches it firmly. Clone sizes are shown as once, few or many counts, or a class when the clone is expanded.

.	TRBV9	TRBJ1-2	medium-sized	CASSVGDATNYGYTF	TGTGCCAGCAGCGTAGGGGACGCTACTAACTATGGCTACACCTTC
TRBD2	TRBV9	TRBJ2-7	many	CASSQRSGSGGEQYF	TGTGCCAGCAGCCAACGTAGCGGGAGCGGGGGCGAGCAGTACTTC
.	TRBV9	TRBJ2-3	many	CASSVYGSDTDTQYF	TGTGCCAGCAGCGTATACGGGAGCGACACAGATACGCAGTATTTT
TRBD2	TRBV9	TRBJ2-1	many	CASSVIVGGPHEQFF	TGTGCCAGCAGCGTTATTGTGGGAGGGCCCCATGAGCAGTTCTTC
TRBD2	TRBV9	TRBJ2-1	many	CASSVETSGSYNEQFF	TGTGCCAGCAGCGTAGAGACTAGCGGGAGTTACAATGAGCAGTTCTTC
.	TRBV9	TRBJ2-1	many	CASSQVGGSSYNEQFF	TGTGCCAGCAGCCAAGTAGGGGGAAGCTCCTACAATGAGCAGTTCTTC
TRBD2	TRBV9	TRBJ2-1	many	CASSVVVTSEGEQFF	TGTGCCAGCAGCGTAGTGGTGACTAGCGAGGGGGAGCAGTTCTTC
TRBD1	TRBV9	TRBJ2-7	many	CASSPRGQLYEQYF	TGTGCCAGCAGCCCAAGGGGACAGCTTTACGAGCAGTACTTC
.	TRBV9	TRBJ2-5	many	CASSVRDRIQETQYF	TGTGCCAGCAGCGTACGGGACCGAATCCAAGAGACCCAGTACTTC
.	TRBV9	TRBJ1-1	many	CASSVGEVFTEAFF	TGTGCCAGCAGCGTAGGCGAGGTGTTCACTGAAGCTTTCTTT
.	TRBV9	TRBJ2-2	many	CASSPRSPGGAGTGELFF	TGTGCCAGCAGCCCTCGGAGTCCAGGGGGGGCGGGCACCGGGGAGCTGTTTTTT
TRBD2	TRBV9	TRBJ2-1	many	CASSVGAGYGNEQFF	TGTGCCAGCAGCGTAGGAGCGGGATACGGGAATGAGCAGTTCTTC
.	TRBV9	TRBJ2-7	many	CASSVDLGRNYEQYF	TGTGCCAGCAGCGTAGATTTGGGCAGAAATTACGAGCAGTACTTC